Below, 2 T cell receptor beta chains from the same sample are listed, as sequenced in a study of blood T cell repertoires in COVID-19. TCRdb's table, derived via immunoSEQ multiplex PCR, lists solely in-frame clones and lacks some. The data show about 120,000 clones, with 85% to 90% seen just once and about 19% held by the top ten. Input material: peripheral blood. The receptors stem from a human donor with acute or convalescent COVID-19. The donor label of this sample is uncertain.

The chain links TRBV4-3 to TRBJ2-3; no firm D call. Per the germline V gene, CDR1 is LGHNA and CDR2 is YSLEER. CDR3 length: 16 residues. The ends were cut back, 0 bases at V and 4 bases at J, with 14 bases in the middle. The CDR3 reads CASSQEPWRGADTQYF. As DNA, the CDR3 is TGCGCCAGCAGCCAAGAACCCTGGCGTGGAGCAGATACGCAGTATTTT.

J is TRBJ1-5 and V is TRBV11-2, with D maybe TRBD1 (6 bases). The germline V gene has CDR1 SGHAT and CDR2 FQNNGV. CDR3 length: 15 amino acids. V lost 1 base and J 5 bases, leaving 12 bases between the germline ends. The CDR3 loop reads CASSLGQGLYQPQHF. CDR3 bases: TGTGCCAGCAGCTTAGGGCAGGGGCTGTATCAGCCCCAGCATTTT.